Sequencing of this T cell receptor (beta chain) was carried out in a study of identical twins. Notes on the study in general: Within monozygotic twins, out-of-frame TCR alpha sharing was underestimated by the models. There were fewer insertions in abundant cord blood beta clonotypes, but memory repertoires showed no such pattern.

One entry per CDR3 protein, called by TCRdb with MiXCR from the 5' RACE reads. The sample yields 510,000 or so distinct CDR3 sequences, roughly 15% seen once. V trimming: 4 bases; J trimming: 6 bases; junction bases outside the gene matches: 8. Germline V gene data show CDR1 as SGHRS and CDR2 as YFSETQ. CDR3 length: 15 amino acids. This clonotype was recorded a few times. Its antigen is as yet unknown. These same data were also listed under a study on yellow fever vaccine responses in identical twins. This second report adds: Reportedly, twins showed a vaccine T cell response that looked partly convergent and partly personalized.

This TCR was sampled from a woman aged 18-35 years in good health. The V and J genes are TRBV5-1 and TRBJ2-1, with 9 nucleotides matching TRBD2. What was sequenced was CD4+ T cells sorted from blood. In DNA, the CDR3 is TGCGCCAGCAGCGACCCTAGCGGGAAAACCAATGAGCAGTTCTTC. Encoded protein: CASSDPSGKTNEQFF.